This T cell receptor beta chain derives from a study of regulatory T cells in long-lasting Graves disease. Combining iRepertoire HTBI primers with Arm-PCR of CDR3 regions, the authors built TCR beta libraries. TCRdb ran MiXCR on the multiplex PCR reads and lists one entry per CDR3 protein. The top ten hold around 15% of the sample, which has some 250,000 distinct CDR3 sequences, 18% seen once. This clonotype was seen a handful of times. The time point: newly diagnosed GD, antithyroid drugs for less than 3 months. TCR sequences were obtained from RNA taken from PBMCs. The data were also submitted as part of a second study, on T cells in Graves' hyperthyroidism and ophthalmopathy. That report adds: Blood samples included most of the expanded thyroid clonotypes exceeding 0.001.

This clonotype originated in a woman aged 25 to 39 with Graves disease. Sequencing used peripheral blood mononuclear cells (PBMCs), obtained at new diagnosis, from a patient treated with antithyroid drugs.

CDR3 residues: CASLRDLRPDTQYF. The DNA of the CDR3 is TGTGCCAGCCTGCGGGACCTAAGACCAGATACGCAGTATTTT. The chain carries TRBV6-1 and TRBJ2-3; D may be TRBD2 (6 bases). V lost 8 bases and J lost 4, with 16 bases in between. There are 14 residues in the CDR3. CDR1 and CDR2 (germline): MNHNS, SASEGT.